What follows are 20 T cell receptor beta chains derived from one specimen sequenced in a study of human thymus T cells (dated by TCRdb to about 2020). Thymus tissue was collected as surgical resects that were removed during corrective cardiac surgery. Library prep was done by the immunoSEQ multiplex PCR assay. Here the immuneACCESS table is served through TCRdb, limited to in-frame sequences with V and J called. Missing clones are a known gap in these copies; in checked studies unresolved V genes cover under half, and the rest lacks a known reason. This sample has roughly 120,000 clones in its table, and about 93% of those were observed once. The ten largest account for around 0.025% of the sample. Sequenced: thymus tissue. The source of these receptors is a boy in the first two years of life with a congenital heart defect but otherwise immunologically healthy.

J is TRBJ2-1 and V is TRBV7-6, with 12 positions matching TRBD2. Germline values: CDR1 SGHVS, CDR2 FNYEAQ. The CDR3 covers 18 residues. Germline trimming cut 5 bases from V and 4 bases from J; bases unmatched to any gene: 12. The CDR3 DNA reads TGTGCCAGCAGCACTAGCGGGGGGCCCCATGGGGTTTACAATGAGCAGTTCTTC. Amino acids: CASSTSGGPHGVYNEQFF.

The chain has TRBV4-2 and TRBJ2-1, with D tentatively TRBD2 (7 bases). The germline V and J ends were trimmed by 0 bases and 0 bases, with 15 bases remaining between them. From germline, CDR1 is LGHNA and CDR2 YNFKEQ. The CDR3 loop spans 18 amino acids. CDR3 nucleotides: TGTGCCAGCAGCCAAGAGGGGAAGGGGGGGGCCTCCTACAATGAGCAGTTCTTC. This encodes CASSQEGKGGASYNEQFF.

The chain has TRBV7-2 and TRBJ2-3; D is possibly TRBD2 (6 bases). This CDR3 is 13 amino acids long. V was clipped by 7 bases and J by 8 bases, with 16 bases between them. Germline V lookup: CDR1 SGHTA, CDR2 FQGNSA. Here the CDR3 DNA reads TGTGCCAGCACGGACTATCCCCTCGGTACGCAGTATTTT. It specifies CASTDYPLGTQYF.

The chain recombines TRBV28 with TRBJ1-5; 9 bases fit TRBD1. This CDR3 spans 17 amino acids. CDR1 is MDHEN, CDR2 SYDVKM, per germline. The V and J ends lost 5 bases and 1 base, in that order; junction bases with no gene match: 9. The CDR3 coding sequence is TGTGCCAGCAGTCTCCTACCGACAGGGGGAAGCAATCAGCCCCAGCATTTT. Its protein is CASSLLPTGGSNQPQHF.

This clone has only one observation. The chain employs TRBV18 and TRBJ1-4; unclear D gene. CDR1 and CDR2 from the germline V gene are KGHSH and LQKENI. The CDR3 has 15 residues. The V end lost 4 bases, the J end lost 7 bases, and 16 bases lay between the germline ends. The CDR3 DNA reads TGTGCCAGCTCACTTTTAGAAGGGCAAGGTGAAAAACTGTTTTTT. The encoded protein is CASSLLEGQGEKLFF. The full variable domain, with the rest looked up from reference TRBV18 and TRBJ1-4, is NAGVMQNPRHLVRRRGQEARLRCSPMKGHSHVYWYRQLPEEGLKFMVYLQKENIIDESGMPKERFSAEFPKEGPSILRIQQVVRGDSAAYFCASSLLEGQGEKLFFGSGTQLSVL.

The V call is TRBV28, the J call TRBJ1-1; D is undetermined. The CDR3 consists of 14 residues. Deletions cut 5 bases from V and 2 bases from J, with 12 bases between. Germline CDR1 is MDHEN and CDR2 is SYDVKM. CDR3 loop: CASSPKPINTEAFF. CDR3 coding DNA: TGTGCCAGCAGTCCTAAGCCCATCAACACTGAAGCTTTCTTT.

This chain links TRBV10-1 with TRBJ2-7; 12 nucleotides line up with TRBD1. The CDR3 loop spans 15 amino acids. The germline gives CDR1 WNHNN, CDR2 SYGVQD (reference sequence). V gave up 2 bases and J gave up 7 bases; unmatched junction bases: 6. The CDR3 spells CASSEAGQGAGEQYF. In DNA form, the CDR3 reads TGCGCCAGCAGTGAGGCGGGACAGGGGGCAGGTGAGCAGTACTTC.

V usage is TRBV7-8 and J usage is TRBJ2-5; 7 bases map to TRBD2. The CDR3 extends over 15 amino acids. J lost 6 bases, V lost 4 bases, and 11 bases had no gene match. Per the germline V gene, CDR1 is SGHVS and CDR2 is FQNEAQ. This chain's CDR3 is CASSSGQGGEQTQYF. For the CDR3, the DNA is TGTGCCAGCAGCTCAGGCCAGGGAGGGGAACAGACCCAGTACTTC.

CDR3 in amino acids: CASSQNRDNYGYTF. CDR3 nucleotide sequence: TGCGCCAGCAGCCAAAACAGGGATAACTATGGCTACACCTTC. The chain employs TRBV4-1 and TRBJ1-2; TRBD1 is a possible D gene (6 bases). The V gene lost 2 bases and the J gene lost 1 base, with 8 bases spanning the gap. Germline V gene data show CDR1 as MGHRA and CDR2 as YSYEKL. The CDR3 is made up of 14 amino acids.

The CDR3 DNA reads TGTGCCAGCAGCTTCCTGACTAGCGGGGGCAGGCAGGAGCAGTTCTTC. This translates into CASSFLTSGGRQEQFF. J is TRBJ2-1 and V is TRBV5-4; 12 bases align to TRBD2. Germline CDR1 is SGHNT and CDR2 is YYREEE (reference sequence). The V segment lost 2 bases and the J segment 10 bases; nucleotides outside the gene matches: 10. The CDR3 contains 16 residues.

The rearrangement links TRBV10-2 to TRBJ1-4, with unresolved D. The length of the CDR3 is 15 residues. Germline-derived CDR1 and CDR2 are WSHSY and SAAADI. Trimming pared 5 bases from V and 7 bases from J, leaving 17 bases between. In DNA form, the CDR3 reads TGCGCCAGCAGTAGGGAAGGGTTGGAAATTGAAAAACTGTTTTTT. Residues: CASSREGLEIEKLFF.

This clone was picked up one time. The chain couples TRBV5-4 to TRBJ2-3; D is unclear. This CDR3 is 13 amino acids long. Trimming took 5 bases from V and 2 from J, leaving 9 bases between them. Germline CDR1 reads SGHNT; CDR2 reads YYREEE (reference sequence). The CDR3 spells CASRERYTDTQYF. For the CDR3, the DNA is TGTGCCAGCAGGGAGAGGTACACAGATACGCAGTATTTT. The whole variable domain, remainder taken from reference TRBV5-4 and TRBJ2-3, is ETGVTQSPTHLIKTRGQQVTLRCSSQSGHNTVSWYQQALGQGPQFIFQYYREEENGRGNFPPRFSGLQFPNYSSELNVNALELDDSALYLCASRERYTDTQYFGPGTRLTVL.

The genes are TRBV11-2 and TRBJ1-2; no firm D call. Germline CDR1 and CDR2: SGHAT and FQNNGV. V was trimmed by 4 bases and J by 7 bases, leaving 10 bases between them. This CDR3 contains 12 residues. This CDR3 is CASSSAEAGYTF. CDR3 DNA sequence: TGTGCCAGCAGCTCGGCGGAAGCTGGCTACACCTTC.

The chain employs TRBV9 and TRBJ1-1, with 9 bases that match TRBD1. Trimming cost V 4 bases and J 6 bases; bases outside gene matches: 7. CDR3 length equals 14 residues. Germline lookup yields CDR1 SGDLS and CDR2 YYNGEE. CDR3 residues: CASSSGQGRAEAFF. CDR3 nucleotide sequence: TGTGCCAGCAGCTCCGGACAGGGGAGGGCTGAAGCTTTCTTT.

This chain uses TRBV4-1 with TRBJ2-1; 8 bases line up with TRBD1. The V gene's germline CDR1 is MGHRA and CDR2 YSYEKL. The CDR3 has 15 amino acids. V trimming: 1 base; J trimming: 6 bases; junction bases outside the gene matches: 5. The CDR3 bases are TGCGCCAGCAGCCAAGTCAGGGGGCCTTGCAATGAGCAGTTCTTC. Protein sequence: CASSQVRGPCNEQFF.

The chain has TRBV5-6 and TRBJ2-3; D possibly matches TRBD1 or TRBD2 (5 bases each). The germline V and J ends were trimmed by 3 bases and 0 bases, with 17 bases remaining between them. In germline, CDR1 is SGHDT, CDR2 YYEEEE. The length of the CDR3 is 17 residues. The CDR3 is CASSSPAPGRSTDTQYF. CDR3 in DNA: TGTGCCAGCAGCTCACCCGCTCCGGGACGCAGCACAGATACGCAGTATTTT.

V and J are TRBV5-1 and TRBJ1-3; D gene unclear. Germline V CDR1 and CDR2: SGHRS, YFSETQ. This CDR3 spans 15 amino acids. The germline V and J ends were trimmed by 2 bases and 4 bases, with 13 bases remaining between them. The CDR3 sequence is CASSLGMLGGNTIYF. The CDR3 region has the DNA TGCGCCAGCAGCTTAGGGATGCTAGGCGGAAACACCATATATTTT.

V gene TRBV7-2 combines with J gene TRBJ2-7, with 7 bases that match TRBD2. This CDR3 comprises 14 residues. Germline CDR1 is SGHTA and CDR2 is FQGNSA. V was clipped by 2 bases and J by 2 bases; unmatched bases: 3. CDR3 sequence reads: CASSLYGGTYEQYF. As DNA, the CDR3 is TGTGCCAGCAGCTTATACGGGGGGACCTACGAGCAGTACTTC.

V and J are TRBV12-5 and TRBJ2-5; D possibly corresponds to TRBD1 (5 bases). Per the germline V gene, CDR1 is LGHNT and CDR2 is FRNRAP. The CDR3 runs to 14 residues. V was trimmed by 0 bases and J by 2 bases, leaving 7 bases between them. In DNA form, the CDR3 reads TGTGCTAGTGGTTTGGTTACAGGACAAGAGACCCAGTACTTC. Protein sequence: CASGLVTGQETQYF.

This rearrangement joins TRBV4-3 to TRBJ2-1, with a tentative D call TRBD1 (6 bases). CDR1 LGHNA and CDR2 YSLEER come from the germline V gene. Between the trimmed V and J ends, which lost 0 bases and 8 bases, there was a span of 17 bases. The CDR3 is 16 residues long. CDR3 sequence reads: CASSQDLRAGVDEQFF. For the CDR3, the DNA is TGCGCCAGCAGCCAAGATCTTCGGGCAGGGGTGGATGAGCAGTTCTTC.